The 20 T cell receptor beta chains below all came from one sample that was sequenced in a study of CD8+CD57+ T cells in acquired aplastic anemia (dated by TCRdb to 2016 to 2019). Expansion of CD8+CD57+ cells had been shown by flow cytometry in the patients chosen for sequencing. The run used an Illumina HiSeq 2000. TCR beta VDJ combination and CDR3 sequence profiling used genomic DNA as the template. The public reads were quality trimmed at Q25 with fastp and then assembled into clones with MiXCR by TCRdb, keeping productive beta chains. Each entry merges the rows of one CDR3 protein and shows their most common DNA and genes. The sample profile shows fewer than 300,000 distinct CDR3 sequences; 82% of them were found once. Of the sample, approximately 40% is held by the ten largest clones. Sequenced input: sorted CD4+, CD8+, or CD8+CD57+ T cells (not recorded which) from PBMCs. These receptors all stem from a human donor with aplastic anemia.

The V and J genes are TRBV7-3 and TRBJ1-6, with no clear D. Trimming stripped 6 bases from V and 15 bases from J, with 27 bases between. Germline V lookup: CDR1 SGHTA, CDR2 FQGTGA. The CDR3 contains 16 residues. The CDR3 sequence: CASRREGTRKNSFLHF. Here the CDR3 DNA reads TGTGCCAGCAGAAGGGAGGGAACACGGAAGAATTCTTTCCTCCACTTT.

DNA of the CDR3: TGTGCCAGCAGCCCGACGACAGCTAACTATGGCTACACCTTC. It yields the protein CASSPTTANYGYTF. This chain joins TRBV7-2 and TRBJ1-2; a possible D gene is TRBD1 (5 bases). The CDR3 consists of 14 residues. From germline, CDR1 is SGHTA and CDR2 FQGNSA. V was shortened by 5 bases and J by 0 bases, with 10 bases between the two germline ends.

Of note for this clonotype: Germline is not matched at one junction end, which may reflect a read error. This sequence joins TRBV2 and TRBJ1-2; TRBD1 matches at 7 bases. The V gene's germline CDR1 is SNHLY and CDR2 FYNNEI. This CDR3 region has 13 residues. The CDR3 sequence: CASGEGGTDTYTF. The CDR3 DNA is TGTGCCAGCGGGGAAGGGGGCACAGATACCTACACTTTT.

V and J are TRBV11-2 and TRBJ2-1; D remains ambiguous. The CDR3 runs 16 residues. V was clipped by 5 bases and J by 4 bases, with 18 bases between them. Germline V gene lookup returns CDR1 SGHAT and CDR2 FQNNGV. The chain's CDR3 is CASSLRPQPLYNEQFF. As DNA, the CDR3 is TGTGCCAGCAGCCTTCGCCCCCAACCTTTATACAATGAGCAGTTCTTC.

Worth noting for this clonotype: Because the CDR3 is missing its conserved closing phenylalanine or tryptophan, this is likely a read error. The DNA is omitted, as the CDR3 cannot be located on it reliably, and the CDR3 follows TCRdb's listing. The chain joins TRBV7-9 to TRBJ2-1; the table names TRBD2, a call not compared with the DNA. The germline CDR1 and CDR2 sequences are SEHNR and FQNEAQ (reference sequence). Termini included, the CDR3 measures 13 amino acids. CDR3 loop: CASSLGEGGDHSP.

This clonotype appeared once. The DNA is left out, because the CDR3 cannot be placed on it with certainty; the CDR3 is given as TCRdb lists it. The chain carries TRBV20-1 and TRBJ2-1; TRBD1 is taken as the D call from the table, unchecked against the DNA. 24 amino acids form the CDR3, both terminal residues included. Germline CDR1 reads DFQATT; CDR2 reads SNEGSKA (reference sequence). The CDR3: CSAIEDTAMNFCASSDGGIHEQFF.

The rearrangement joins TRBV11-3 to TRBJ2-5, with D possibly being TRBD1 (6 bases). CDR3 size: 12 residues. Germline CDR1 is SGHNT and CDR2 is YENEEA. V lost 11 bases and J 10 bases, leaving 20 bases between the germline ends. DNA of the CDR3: TGTGCCGGCGTCTTAGATCTGACAGGCCAGTACTTC. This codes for CAGVLDLTGQYF.

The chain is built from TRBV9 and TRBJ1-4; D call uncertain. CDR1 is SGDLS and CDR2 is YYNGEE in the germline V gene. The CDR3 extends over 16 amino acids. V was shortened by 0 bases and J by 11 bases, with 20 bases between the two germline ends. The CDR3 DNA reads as TGTGCCAGCAGCGTAGGTAGCGACACGCAGTATTTTAAACTGTTTTTT. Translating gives CASSVGSDTQYFKLFF.

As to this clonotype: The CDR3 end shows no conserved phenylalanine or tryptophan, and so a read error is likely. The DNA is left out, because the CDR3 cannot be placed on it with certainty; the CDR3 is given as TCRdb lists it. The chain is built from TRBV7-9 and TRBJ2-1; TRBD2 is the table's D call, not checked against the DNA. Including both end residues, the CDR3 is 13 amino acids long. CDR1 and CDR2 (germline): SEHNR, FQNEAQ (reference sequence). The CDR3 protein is CASSFGRSGGSFE.

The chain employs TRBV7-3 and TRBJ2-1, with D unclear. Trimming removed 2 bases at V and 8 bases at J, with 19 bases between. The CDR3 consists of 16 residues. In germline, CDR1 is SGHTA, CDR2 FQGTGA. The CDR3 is CASSLQGHAQHDEQFF. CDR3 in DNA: TGTGCCAGCAGCTTACAAGGGCACGCCCAGCACGATGAGCAGTTCTTC.

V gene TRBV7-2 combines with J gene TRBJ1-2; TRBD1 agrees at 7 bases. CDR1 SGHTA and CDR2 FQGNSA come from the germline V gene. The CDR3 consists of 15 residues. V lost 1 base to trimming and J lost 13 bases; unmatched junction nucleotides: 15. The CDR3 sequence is CASSLGQGYHRYSTF. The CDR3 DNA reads TGTGCCAGCAGCTTAGGACAGGGTTATCACCGCTACTCCACCTTC.

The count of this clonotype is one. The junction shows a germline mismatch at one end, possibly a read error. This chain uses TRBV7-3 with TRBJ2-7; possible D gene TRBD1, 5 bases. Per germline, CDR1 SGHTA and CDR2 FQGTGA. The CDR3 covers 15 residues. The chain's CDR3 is CASSSLQGGVYGKYF. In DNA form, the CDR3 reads TGTGCTAGCAGCTCCCTGCAGGGCGGTGTTTATGGGAAATACTTC.

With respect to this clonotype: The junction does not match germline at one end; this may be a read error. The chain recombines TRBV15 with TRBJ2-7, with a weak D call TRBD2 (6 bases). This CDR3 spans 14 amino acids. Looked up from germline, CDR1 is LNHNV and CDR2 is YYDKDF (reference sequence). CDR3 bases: TGCGCCAGCAGCACGGAGGGGTTTAGATTTGCGCAGTACTTC. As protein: CASSTEGFRFAQYF.

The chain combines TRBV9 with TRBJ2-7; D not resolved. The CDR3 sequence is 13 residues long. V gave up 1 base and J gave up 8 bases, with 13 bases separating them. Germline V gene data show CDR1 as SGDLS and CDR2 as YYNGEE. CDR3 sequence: CASSVRADKQQYV. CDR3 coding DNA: TGTGCCAGCAGCGTAAGGGCCGATAAGCAGCAGTACGTC.

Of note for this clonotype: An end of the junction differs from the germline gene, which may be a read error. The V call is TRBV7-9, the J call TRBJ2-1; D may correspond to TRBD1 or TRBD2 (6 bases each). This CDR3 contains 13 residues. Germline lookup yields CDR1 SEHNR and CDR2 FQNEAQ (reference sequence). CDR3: CASSEGGLLEQHF. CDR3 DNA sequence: TGTGCCAGCAGCGAAGGGGGGCTCCTAGAGCAGCACTTC.

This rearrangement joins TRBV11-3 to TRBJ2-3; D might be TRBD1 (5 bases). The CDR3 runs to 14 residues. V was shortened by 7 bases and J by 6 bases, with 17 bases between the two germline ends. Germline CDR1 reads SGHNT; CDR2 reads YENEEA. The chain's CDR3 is CASTIQANADTQYF. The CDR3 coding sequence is TGTGCCAGCACAATACAGGCCAACGCCGATACGCAGTATTTT.

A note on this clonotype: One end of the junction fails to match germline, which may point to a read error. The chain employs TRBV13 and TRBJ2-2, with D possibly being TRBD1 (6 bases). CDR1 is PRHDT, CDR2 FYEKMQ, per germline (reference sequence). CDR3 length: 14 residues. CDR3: CASSPLRDTGELFF. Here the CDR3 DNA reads TGTGCCAGCAGCCCGTTAAGGGACACAGGGGAGCTGTTTTTT. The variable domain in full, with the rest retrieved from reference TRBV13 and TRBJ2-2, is AAGVIQSPRHLIKEKRETATLKCYPIPRHDTVYWYQQGPGQDPQFLISFYEKMQSDKGSIPDRFSAQQFSDYHSELNMSSLELGDSALYFCASSPLRDTGELFFGEGSRLTVL.

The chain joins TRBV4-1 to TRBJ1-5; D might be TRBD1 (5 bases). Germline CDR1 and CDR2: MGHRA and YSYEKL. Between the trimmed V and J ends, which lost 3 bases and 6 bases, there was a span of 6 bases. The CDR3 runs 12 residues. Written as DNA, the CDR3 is TGCGCCAGCAGCCACGGGACTCAGCCCCAGCATTTT. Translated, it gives CASSHGTQPQHF.

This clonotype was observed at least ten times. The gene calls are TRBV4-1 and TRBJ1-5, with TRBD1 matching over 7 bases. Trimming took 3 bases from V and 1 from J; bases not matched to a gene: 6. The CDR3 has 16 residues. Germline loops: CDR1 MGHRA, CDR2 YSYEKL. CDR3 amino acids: CASSHPGGQSNQPQHF. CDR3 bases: TGCGCCAGCAGCCACCCAGGGGGACAGAGCAATCAGCCCCAGCATTTT.

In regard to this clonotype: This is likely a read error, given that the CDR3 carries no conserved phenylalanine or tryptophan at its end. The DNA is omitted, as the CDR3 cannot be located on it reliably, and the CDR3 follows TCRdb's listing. The CDR3: CATSRGSSQETQTL. The chain links TRBV15 to TRBJ2-5. A total of 14 residues make up the CDR3, ends included. The germline gives CDR1 LNHNV, CDR2 YYDKDF (reference sequence).